This TCR beta chain was retrieved from a study of control samples from healthy donors and cancer patients. Using immunoSEQ multiplex PCR, the repertoire was profiled, and TCRdb retains in-frame clones only, with some absent. Seen here are about 170,000 clones, 88% observed once, and the top ten hold roughly 5.3%. Germline loops: CDR1 MDHEN, CDR2 SYDVKM. The ends were cut back, 5 bases at V and 4 bases at J, with 12 bases in the middle. The CDR3 is made up of 14 amino acids. The receptor's source is a young woman in good health. The sequenced sample consisted of blood. This chain connects TRBV28 to TRBJ1-5; no clear D gene. The CDR3 DNA reads TGTGCCAGCAGTCTGGGCCAGCCTAATCAGCCCCAGCATTTT. Encoded protein: CASSLGQPNQPQHF.